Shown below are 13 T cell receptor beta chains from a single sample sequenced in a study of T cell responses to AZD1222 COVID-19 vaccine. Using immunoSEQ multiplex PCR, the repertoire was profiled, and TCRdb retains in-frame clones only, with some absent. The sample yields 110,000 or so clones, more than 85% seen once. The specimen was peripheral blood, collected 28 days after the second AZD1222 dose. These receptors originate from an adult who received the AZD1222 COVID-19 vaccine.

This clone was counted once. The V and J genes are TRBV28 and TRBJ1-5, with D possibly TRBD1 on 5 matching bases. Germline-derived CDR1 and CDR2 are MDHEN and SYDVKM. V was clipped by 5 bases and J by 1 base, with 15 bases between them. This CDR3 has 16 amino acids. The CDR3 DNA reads TGTGCCAGCAGTCCTCGCCGCCGGGGGAGCAATCAGCCCCAGCATTTT. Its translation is CASSPRRRGSNQPQHF.

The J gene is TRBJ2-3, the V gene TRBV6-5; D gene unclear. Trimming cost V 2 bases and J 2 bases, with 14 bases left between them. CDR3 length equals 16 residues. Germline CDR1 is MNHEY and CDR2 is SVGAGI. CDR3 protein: CASSYDRAFYTDTQYF. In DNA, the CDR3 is TGTGCCAGCAGTTACGACCGGGCCTTTTACACAGATACGCAGTATTTT.

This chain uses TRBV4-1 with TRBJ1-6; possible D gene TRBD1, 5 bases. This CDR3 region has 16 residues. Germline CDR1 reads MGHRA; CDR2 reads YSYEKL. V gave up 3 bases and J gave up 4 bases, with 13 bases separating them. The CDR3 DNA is TGCGCCAGCAGCCAGGGAGGGACCGGGTATAATTCACCCCTCCACTTT. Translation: CASSQGGTGYNSPLHF.

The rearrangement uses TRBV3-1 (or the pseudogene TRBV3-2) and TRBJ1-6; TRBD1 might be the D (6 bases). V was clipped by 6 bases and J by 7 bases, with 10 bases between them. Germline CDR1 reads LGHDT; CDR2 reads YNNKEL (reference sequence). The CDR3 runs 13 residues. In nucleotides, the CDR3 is TGTGCCAGCAGACAGCAGGGGAATTCACCCCTCCACTTT. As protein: CASRQQGNSPLHF.

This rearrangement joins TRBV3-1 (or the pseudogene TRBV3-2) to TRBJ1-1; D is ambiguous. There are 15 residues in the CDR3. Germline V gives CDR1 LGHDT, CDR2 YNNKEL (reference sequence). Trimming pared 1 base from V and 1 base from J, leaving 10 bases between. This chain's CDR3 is CASSQGVWRNTEAFF. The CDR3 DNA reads TGTGCCAGCAGCCAAGGGGTCTGGAGGAACACTGAAGCTTTCTTT.

CDR3 loop: CASSALLASDTQYF. CDR3 bases: TGTGCCAGCAGTGCATTACTAGCCTCAGATACGCAGTATTTT. V gene TRBV9 combines with J gene TRBJ2-3; maybe TRBD2 (6 bases). V was cut by 5 bases and J by 4 bases, with 14 bases left in between. The CDR3 is made up of 14 amino acids. Per germline, CDR1 SGDLS and CDR2 YYNGEE.

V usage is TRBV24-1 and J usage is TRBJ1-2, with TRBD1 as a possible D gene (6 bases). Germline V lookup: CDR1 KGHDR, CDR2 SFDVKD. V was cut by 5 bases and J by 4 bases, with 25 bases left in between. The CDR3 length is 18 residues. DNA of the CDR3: TGTGCCACCAGTGTCTCCCCTGGCCGGGACAACTGCCTCTATGGCTACACCTTC. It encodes CATSVSPGRDNCLYGYTF.

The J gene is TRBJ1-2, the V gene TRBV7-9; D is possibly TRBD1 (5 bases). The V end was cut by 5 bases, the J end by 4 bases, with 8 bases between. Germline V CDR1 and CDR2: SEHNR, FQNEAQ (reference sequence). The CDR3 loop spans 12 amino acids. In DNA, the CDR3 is TGTGCCAGCAGCGGGGACGCCTATGGCTACACCTTC. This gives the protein CASSGDAYGYTF. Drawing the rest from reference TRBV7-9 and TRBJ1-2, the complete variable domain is DTGVSQNPRHKITKRGQNVTFRCDPISEHNRLYWYRQTLGQGPEFLTYFQNEAQLEKSRLLSDRFSAERPKGSFSTLEIQRTEQGDSAMYLCASSGDAYGYTFGSGTRLTVV.

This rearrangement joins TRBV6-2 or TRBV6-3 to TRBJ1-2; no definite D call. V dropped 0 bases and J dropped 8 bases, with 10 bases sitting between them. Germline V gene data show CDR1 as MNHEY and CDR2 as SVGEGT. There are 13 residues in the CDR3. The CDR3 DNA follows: TGTGCCAGCAGTTACTCCGGAAGCAACGGCTACACCTTC. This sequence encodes CASSYSGSNGYTF.

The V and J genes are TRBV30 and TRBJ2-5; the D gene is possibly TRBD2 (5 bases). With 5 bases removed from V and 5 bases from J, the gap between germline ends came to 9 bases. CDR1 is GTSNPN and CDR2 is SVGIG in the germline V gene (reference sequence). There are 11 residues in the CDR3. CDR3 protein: CAWGTGETQYF. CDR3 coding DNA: TGTGCCTGGGGCACGGGGGAGACCCAGTACTTC.

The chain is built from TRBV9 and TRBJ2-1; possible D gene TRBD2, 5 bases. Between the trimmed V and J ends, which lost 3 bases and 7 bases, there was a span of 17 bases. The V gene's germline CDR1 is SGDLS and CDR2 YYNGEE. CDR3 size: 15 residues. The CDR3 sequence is CASSADYRGRNEQFF. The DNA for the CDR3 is TGTGCCAGCAGCGCAGACTACAGAGGAAGAAATGAGCAGTTCTTC.

The CDR3 loop is CASSQYDTYGYTF. The CDR3 DNA sequence: TGTGCCAGCAGCCAATACGATACCTATGGCTACACCTTC. The chain employs TRBV3-1 (or the pseudogene TRBV3-2) and TRBJ1-2; D unclear. This CDR3 is built from 13 residues. Trimming removed 2 bases from V and 4 bases from J, with 8 bases in between. Per the germline V gene, CDR1 is LGHDT and CDR2 is YNNKEL (reference sequence).

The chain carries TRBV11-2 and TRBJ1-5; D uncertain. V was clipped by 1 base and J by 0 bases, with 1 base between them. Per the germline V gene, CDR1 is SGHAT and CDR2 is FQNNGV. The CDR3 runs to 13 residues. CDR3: CASSLVSNQPQHF. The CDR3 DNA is TGTGCCAGCAGCTTAGTTAGCAATCAGCCCCAGCATTTT.